The T cell receptor (beta chain) described here comes from a study of blood T cells in healthy people across ages. Study-wide results and caveats: The unknown donor CMV status may have confounded expanded clonotype changes. It was held that diversity estimates obtained from one million T cells represented underestimates.

Concerning this clonotype: What it binds is not known.

The CDR3 loop spans 13 amino acids. The germline V gene encodes CDR1 SQVTM and CDR2 ANQGSEA. Together with a sample-barcoded 5' primer, a J-beta primer mix was included in a second PCR lasting about 6 to 11 cycles. Every molecule of cDNA carried a tag from a template-switch adaptor with 12 random nucleotides. TCRdb ran MiXCR on the 5' RACE reads and lists one entry per CDR3 protein. The sample shows hundreds of thousands of distinct CDR3 sequences, around two fifths of them seen only once. This TCR derives from a man older than 75 in good health. The chain links TRBV29-1 to TRBJ2-5, with D possibly matching TRBD2 (5 bases). The sample was blood. The chain's CDR3 is CTTMTGINNEQYF. For the CDR3, the DNA is TGCACGACCATGACGGGAATAAACAATGAGCAGTACTTC.